The clone carrying this T cell receptor beta chain was recorded at least ten times. This CDR3 is 12 amino acids long. The V gene lost 5 bases and the J gene lost 0 bases, with 7 bases spanning the gap. CDR1 is DFQATT and CDR2 is SNEGSKA in the germline V gene (reference sequence). Amplified regions were TCR beta CDR3 sequences from RNA transcripts. With the HTBI primer set, the TCR CDR3 went through a first round of RT-PCR. TCRdb fed the multiplex PCR reads into MiXCR, producing one record per CDR3 protein. The sample carries 500,000 to 650,000 distinct CDR3 sequences, 13% to 15% recorded once. The record originates from a study of T cells in Graves' hyperthyroidism and ophthalmopathy.

This sequence originates from a woman aged 50 to 65 with Graves' ophthalmopathy. Input material: blood. V gene TRBV20-1 combines with J gene TRBJ2-5; the D is unclear. The CDR3 sequence is CSASDNQETQYF. The DNA for the CDR3 is TGCAGTGCTTCTGATAACCAAGAGACCCAGTACTTC.